This T cell receptor (beta chain) was documented in a study of T-cell reconstitution after alpha-beta-depleted transplantation in children. During its preparation, the TCRbeta library received unique molecular identifiers. TCRdb itself ran the PCR reads through MiXCR, one entry per CDR3 protein. This repertoire shows about 490,000 distinct CDR3 sequences, roughly a tenth found once; its top ten account for around 2%. At least ten counts were recorded for this clonotype. This CDR3 has 15 residues. Trimming removed 0 bases at V and 2 bases at J, with 10 bases between. Per the germline V gene, CDR1 is ENHRY and CDR2 is SYGVKD.

This TCR came from a child aged 2 to 10 with inherited bone marrow failure, due to receive a stem cell transplant. The chain links TRBV10-3 to TRBJ1-2; D may be TRBD1 (6 bases). Specimen: PBMCs, collected before TCRalphabeta/CD19-depleted stem cell transplant. CDR3 in amino acids: CAISESIGGNYGYTF. DNA for the CDR3: TGTGCCATCAGTGAGTCGATAGGGGGGAACTATGGCTACACCTTC.